A single sample gave rise to the 14 T cell receptor beta chains below, sequenced in a study of blood T cell repertoires in COVID-19 (dated by TCRdb to the early 2020s). Receptors were amplified or captured by the immunoSEQ multiplex PCR assay. TCRdb retrieved this table from immuneACCESS and kept in-frame rearrangements only. Not all clones are present; in checked studies, unresolved V genes account for under half, and no reason is known for the remainder. For this sample the table gives 300,000 or so clones, of which around nine tenths were detected only once. The ten largest clones represent 1.3% of the sample. Material: peripheral blood. These TCRs come from a man between 65 and 79 years old with acute or convalescent COVID-19.

The rearrangement links TRBV6-2 or TRBV6-3 to TRBJ1-2, with a possible D match to TRBD1 (6 bases). V lost 5 bases, J lost 4 bases, and 23 bases lay in between. The germline CDR1 and CDR2 sequences are MNHEY and SVGEGT. The CDR3 is 17 residues long. The CDR3, as DNA: TGTGCCAGCAGTAAGCCTAATGACAGGATGTCGGGCTATGGCTACACCTTC. Its translation: CASSKPNDRMSGYGYTF.

The rearrangement uses TRBV15 and TRBJ1-5, with D perhaps matching TRBD1 (6 bases). Germline lookup yields CDR1 LNHNV and CDR2 YYDKDF (reference sequence). The length of the CDR3 is 16 residues. V dropped 4 bases and J dropped 7 bases, with 20 bases sitting between them. The CDR3 sequence is CATSKGGARGGQPQHF. CDR3 sequence (DNA): TGTGCCACCAGCAAGGGGGGGGCCAGGGGCGGGCAGCCCCAGCATTTT.

V gene TRBV27 combines with J gene TRBJ2-5, with D maybe TRBD1 (5 bases). The germline CDR1 and CDR2 sequences are MNHEY and SMNVEV (reference sequence). The CDR3 extends over 14 amino acids. Deletions cut 6 bases from V and 5 bases from J, with 16 bases between. This CDR3 reads CASRPRMGRETQYF. The CDR3 DNA is TGTGCCAGCAGGCCGCGGATGGGGCGGGAGACCCAGTACTTC.

The rearrangement uses TRBV5-1 and TRBJ2-2; D is perhaps TRBD1 (6 bases). Germline V lookup: CDR1 SGHRS, CDR2 YFSETQ. The CDR3 covers 14 residues. V shed 4 bases and J shed 2 bases, with 9 bases lying between them. The CDR3 region is CASSRDTNTGELFF. In DNA, the CDR3 is TGCGCCAGCAGCCGGGACACAAACACCGGGGAGCTGTTTTTT. The whole variable domain, filled in from reference TRBV5-1 and TRBJ2-2, reads KAGVTQTPRYLIKTRGQQVTLSCSPISGHRSVSWYQQTPGQGLQFLFEYFSETQRNKGNFPGRFSGRQFSNSRSEMNVSTLELGDSALYLCASSRDTNTGELFFGEGSRLTVL.

This chain links TRBV28 with TRBJ1-4, with TRBD1 matching over 11 bases. This CDR3 has 14 residues. V shed 7 bases, J shed 7 bases, and the junction held 5 bases outside the gene matches. CDR1 is MDHEN, CDR2 SYDVKM, per germline. CDR3: CASKVGTGGEKLFF. As DNA, the CDR3 is TGTGCCAGCAAAGTAGGGACAGGGGGTGAAAAACTGTTTTTT.

The chain has TRBV7-8 and TRBJ1-5; 7 nucleotides align to TRBD1. Trimming took 5 bases from V and 4 from J; bases not matched to a gene: 11. From germline, CDR1 is SGHVS and CDR2 FQNEAQ. The CDR3 has 16 amino acids. CDR3 sequence: CASSPYLTGRNQPQHF. CDR3 nucleotide sequence: TGTGCCAGCAGCCCCTACTTGACAGGGAGAAATCAGCCCCAGCATTTT.

V and J are TRBV20-1 and TRBJ2-5; the match to TRBD2 covers 10 bases. CDR3 length: 18 residues. J gave up 1 base and V 3 bases, and 14 bases lay outside the gene matches. CDR1 and CDR2 (germline): DFQATT, SNEGSKA (reference sequence). The CDR3 protein is CSASGTASGRIGQETQYF. CDR3 coding DNA: TGCAGTGCTAGTGGTACGGCTAGCGGGAGAATCGGCCAAGAGACCCAGTACTTC.

The chain joins TRBV27 to TRBJ2-1, with TRBD2 matching 13 bases. Trimming took 5 bases from V and 9 from J; bases not matched to a gene: 7. Germline V gene data show CDR1 as MNHEY and CDR2 as SMNVEV (reference sequence). The CDR3 covers 15 residues. The CDR3 reads CASSLRTSGRGEQFF. The CDR3 DNA sequence: TGTGCCAGCAGTCTCCGGACTAGCGGGAGAGGTGAGCAGTTCTTC.

The chain recombines TRBV7-2 with TRBJ1-1; no reliable D call. The CDR3 consists of 13 residues. Deletions cut 3 bases from V and 6 bases from J, with 11 bases between. Germline V gene lookup returns CDR1 SGHTA and CDR2 FQGNSA. DNA of the CDR3: TGTGCCAGCAGCTTCATGAAGGGAGCTGAAGCTTTCTTT. This gives the protein CASSFMKGAEAFF. Combining the CDR3 with reference TRBV7-2 and TRBJ1-1 gives the whole variable domain GAGVSQSPSNKVTEKGKDVELRCDPISGHTALYWYRQSLGQGLEFLIYFQGNSAPDKSGLPSDRFSAERTGGSVSTLTIQRTQQEDSAVYLCASSFMKGAEAFFGQGTRLTVV.

This chain uses TRBV30 with TRBJ1-5; D gene unclear. Germline CDR1 and CDR2: GTSNPN and SVGIG (reference sequence). The V and J ends lost 3 bases and 2 bases respectively, with 17 bases between them. This CDR3 has 16 residues. Here the CDR3 DNA reads TGTGCCTGGAGCCCAGTGTACGGAGGGCGCAATCAGCCCCAGCATTTT. Protein sequence: CAWSPVYGGRNQPQHF.

The rearrangement joins TRBV10-3 to TRBJ2-1; D not resolved. Trimming took 2 bases from V and 4 from J, leaving 12 bases between them. Looked up from germline, CDR1 is ENHRY and CDR2 is SYGVKD. The CDR3 totals 15 residues. The DNA for the CDR3 is TGTGCCATCAGTGAGGGAGAGGAGCCTTACAATGAGCAGTTCTTC. Amino acids: CAISEGEEPYNEQFF.

The chain uses TRBV4-2 and TRBJ2-1; TRBD2 agrees at 7 bases. Trimming took 0 bases from V and 7 from J; bases not matched to a gene: 12. Germline V gene lookup returns CDR1 LGHNA and CDR2 YNFKEQ. The CDR3 is 17 residues long. This CDR3 is CASSQDHIRAGVNEQFF. As DNA, the CDR3 is TGTGCCAGCAGCCAAGACCATATCCGGGCGGGAGTGAATGAGCAGTTCTTC.

The chain joins TRBV9 to TRBJ2-5, with D possibly matching TRBD2 (7 bases). V lost 3 bases, J lost 4 bases, and 16 bases lay in between. Germline V gives CDR1 SGDLS, CDR2 YYNGEE. CDR3 length: 15 amino acids. The CDR3 coding sequence is TGTGCCAGCAGCGCGCCCTTCGGGGGGCGAGAGACCCAGTACTTC. Protein product: CASSAPFGGRETQYF.

In this sample, this clone turned up once. This sequence joins TRBV20-1 and TRBJ1-1; a weak D match, TRBD1 (5 bases). From germline, CDR1 is DFQATT and CDR2 SNEGSKA (reference sequence). V lost 6 bases to trimming and J lost 10 bases, with 15 bases between them. This CDR3 has 11 amino acids. DNA of the CDR3: TGCAGTGCACTCCACAGGCCTTTAGCTTTCTTT. Translated: CSALHRPLAFF.